What follows describes a single T cell receptor beta chain. The assay was immunoSEQ multiplex PCR, and TCRdb's table has in-frame clones only and misses some. The profile shows 30,000 to 35,000 clones, roughly two thirds of them singletons. The data were obtained in a study of T cells in tumors after PD-1 blockade. CDR3 length equals 13 residues. Trimming shortened V by 3 bases and J by 5 bases, and 13 bases separated the two germline ends. Germline V gives CDR1 SQVTM, CDR2 ANQGSEA. The sequences come from PBMCs, collected after anti-PD-1 treatment. This chain links TRBV29-1 with TRBJ1-1; D perhaps matches TRBD1 (6 bases). This TCR was sampled from a human donor with basal cell carcinoma. CDR3 in amino acids: CSVEWGLGTEAFF. The CDR3 DNA reads as TGCAGCGTTGAGTGGGGGCTGGGAACTGAAGCTTTCTTT.